A selection of T cell receptor beta chains follows, all from one sample in a study of blood T cell repertoires in COVID-19. Data came from immunoSEQ multiplex PCR; TCRdb stores just in-frame clones and leaves some out. The sample contains tens of thousands of clones, about 83% of which appear only once. Material: peripheral blood. The receptors shown here come from a man over 45 with COVID-19, enrolled during active disease. The CDR3 runs from the conserved cysteine through the conserved F or W. Each record gives: V gene, CDR3 length, J gene, D gene, clone size, CDR3 DNA, CDR3 protein. D genes are given only for firm matches. The listing skips clone size in some rows; elsewhere it reads once, few, many or a size class.

V: TRBV11-2
length: 15
J: TRBJ2-7
D: -
size: many
DNA: TGTGCCAGCGTTTCATTGGGGGCCTTAGTCTACGAGCAGTACTTC
CDR3: CASVSLGALVYEQYF

V: TRBV5-6
length: 15
J: TRBJ2-3
D: TRBD2
size: -
DNA: TGTGCCAGCAGCTTCAGCGGGAGGGCCAAAGATACGCAGTATTTT
CDR3: CASSFSGRAKDTQYF

V: TRBV7-2
length: 13
J: TRBJ1-2
D: -
size: once
DNA: TGTGCCAGCAGCTTATCCCCGGGAGGAGGCTACACCTTC
CDR3: CASSLSPGGGYTF

V: TRBV7-9
length: 15
J: TRBJ2-1
D: -
size: -
DNA: TGTGCCAGCAGCACCTCCCGAGCCCTATACAATGAGCAGTTCTTC
CDR3: CASSTSRALYNEQFF

V: TRBV24-1
length: 17
J: TRBJ2-6
D: -
size: -
DNA: TGTGCCACCAGTGACCCAGGGGCCCGCTCTGGGGCCAACGTCCTGACTTTC
CDR3: CATSDPGARSGANVLTF

V: TRBV2
length: 17
J: TRBJ2-1
D: TRBD1
size: -
DNA: TGTGCCAGCAGTGGCTTAACCCTAGGGACAGTATACAATGAGCAGTTCTTC
CDR3: CASSGLTLGTVYNEQFF

V: TRBV7-9
length: 14
J: TRBJ2-3
D: TRBD1
size: -
DNA: TGTGCCAGCAGCTGGGGACAGGGATTCGCTACGCAGTATTTT
CDR3: CASSWGQGFATQYF

V: TRBV30
length: 13
J: TRBJ1-2
D: TRBD1
size: -
DNA: TGTGCCTGGAACCACAGGGGTAGCTATGGCTACACCTTC
CDR3: CAWNHRGSYGYTF

V: TRBV27
length: 15
J: TRBJ2-2
D: TRBD1
size: -
DNA: TGTGCCAGCTGCCTAGCCTGGACAGGGGACGGGGAGCTGTTTTTT
CDR3: CASCLAWTGDGELFF

V: TRBV6-5
length: 15
J: TRBJ2-1
D: -
size: -
DNA: TGTGCCAGCAGAGGAGGAGCTAGCGAATACAATGAGCAGTTCTTC
CDR3: CASRGGASEYNEQFF

V: TRBV5-6
length: 13
J: TRBJ2-1
D: TRBD2
size: -
DNA: TGTGCCACCGTTGTAGCGGGAGTTGGTGAGCAGTTCTTC
CDR3: CATVVAGVGEQFF

V: TRBV19
length: 14
J: TRBJ2-1
D: -
size: -
DNA: TGTGCCAGTAGTATCTCGACTAGTAACAATGAGCAGTTCTTC
CDR3: CASSISTSNNEQFF

V: TRBV7-2
length: 15
J: TRBJ2-1
D: -
size: -
DNA: TGTGCCAGCAGCTCAGAGGCATGGATGTCGGGTGAGCAGTTCTTC
CDR3: CASSSEAWMSGEQFF

V: TRBV7-3
length: 14
J: TRBJ2-5
D: TRBD1
size: -
DNA: TGTGCCAGCAGTTCGACAGGGTCCGGGGAGACCCAGTACTTC
CDR3: CASSSTGSGETQYF

V: TRBV10-3
length: 18
J: TRBJ1-2
D: TRBD1
size: -
DNA: TGTGCCATCAGTGAGTCGAACTTTGGACAGGGGGCCTCTATGGGCTACACCTTC
CDR3: CAISESNFGQGASMGYTF

V: TRBV9
length: 21
J: TRBJ2-6
D: TRBD1
size: -
DNA: TGTGCCAGCAGCCCAATCGGAGGCAGGGGGCCCTTTTCTTCTGGGGCCAACGTCCTGACTTTC
CDR3: CASSPIGGRGPFSSGANVLTF

V: TRBV7-3
length: 14
J: TRBJ2-1
D: -
size: -
DNA: TGTGCCAGCAGCCCGACGGCAGGGGGAGGTGAGCAGTTCTTC
CDR3: CASSPTAGGGEQFF

V: TRBV30
length: 13
J: TRBJ2-1
D: -
size: -
DNA: TGTGCCTGTCGACAGGCCTCCTACAATGAGCAGTTCTTC
CDR3: CACRQASYNEQFF

V: TRBV3-1/TRBV3-2
length: 11
J: TRBJ2-2
D: -
size: few
DNA: TGTGCCAGCAGCCTAACCGGGGAGCTGTTTTTT
CDR3: CASSLTGELFF

V: TRBV6-5
length: 12
J: TRBJ2-3
D: -
size: once
DNA: TGTGCCAGCACGGAGGGATCAGATACGCAGTATTTT
CDR3: CASTEGSDTQYF

V: TRBV28
length: 17
J: TRBJ2-1
D: TRBD2
size: -
DNA: TGTGCCAGCAGCCTGAATTGGGGTAGCGGGAGGGCCACTGAGCAGTTCTTC
CDR3: CASSLNWGSGRATEQFF

V: TRBV2
length: 15
J: TRBJ2-1
D: -
size: -
DNA: TGTGCCAGCAGAACGGGACTCAGCTCCTACAATGAGCAGTTCTTC
CDR3: CASRTGLSSYNEQFF

V: TRBV7-2
length: 14
J: TRBJ2-7
D: TRBD1
size: -
DNA: TGTGCCAGCAGCTTGACAGGGAAAGGCTACGAGCAGTACTTC
CDR3: CASSLTGKGYEQYF

V: TRBV28
length: 17
J: TRBJ2-3
D: TRBD2
size: -
DNA: TGTGCCAGCGGCCCCTCTAGCGGGAATTATAACACAGATACGCAGTATTTT
CDR3: CASGPSSGNYNTDTQYF

V: TRBV28
length: 15
J: TRBJ1-5
D: TRBD1
size: -
DNA: TGTGCCAGCAGTCCCCAGACAGGGAATGTTCAGCCCCAGCATTTT
CDR3: CASSPQTGNVQPQHF

V: TRBV30
length: 13
J: TRBJ1-2
D: TRBD1
size: -
DNA: TGTGCCTGGAGTGTACAGGGGGGCTATGGCTACACCTTC
CDR3: CAWSVQGGYGYTF

V: TRBV7-8
length: 17
J: TRBJ2-1
D: -
size: -
DNA: TGTGCCAGCAGCTTAGTGGAAGTCGGGGGTATCTACAATGAGCAGTTCTTC
CDR3: CASSLVEVGGIYNEQFF

V: TRBV14
length: 17
J: TRBJ2-1
D: -
size: few
DNA: TGTGCCAGCAGCCAAGTCGGGGTACCGAGCTCCTACAATGAGCAGTTCTTC
CDR3: CASSQVGVPSSYNEQFF

V: TRBV30
length: 12
J: TRBJ2-3
D: -
size: -
DNA: TGTGCCTGGAGCAGGGTCCCAGATACGCAGTATTTT
CDR3: CAWSRVPDTQYF

V: TRBV7-8
length: 12
J: TRBJ1-1
D: -
size: -
DNA: TGTGCCAGCAGCCTACAGGGTAATGAAGCTTTCTTT
CDR3: CASSLQGNEAFF

V: TRBV6-5
length: 15
J: TRBJ2-7
D: -
size: once
DNA: TGTGCCAGCAGGGGAAGGGGCGGTTTCTCCTACGAGCAGTACTTC
CDR3: CASRGRGGFSYEQYF

V: TRBV19
length: 13
J: TRBJ2-7
D: -
size: -
DNA: TGTGCCAGTAGTAGTGGGCGGGGATACGAGCAGTACTTC
CDR3: CASSSGRGYEQYF

V: TRBV28
length: 15
J: TRBJ2-2
D: TRBD1
size: -
DNA: TGTGCCAGCAGTCCGTACGGGACAGCCACCGGGGAGCTGTTTTTT
CDR3: CASSPYGTATGELFF

V: TRBV23-1
length: 15
J: TRBJ1-1
D: TRBD1
size: -
DNA: TGCGCCAGCAGTCAATGGACAGGGCTGAACACTGAAGCTTTCTTT
CDR3: CASSQWTGLNTEAFF

V: TRBV6-5
length: 15
J: TRBJ1-1
D: TRBD1
size: once
DNA: TGTGCCAGCACCCCAGGGGGCGCAGATGGCACTGAAGCTTTCTTT
CDR3: CASTPGGADGTEAFF

V: TRBV30
length: 15
J: TRBJ2-3
D: TRBD2
size: once
DNA: TGTGCCTGGAGAGAACTAGCGGGAGGTACAGATACGCAGTATTTT
CDR3: CAWRELAGGTDTQYF

V: TRBV2
length: 15
J: TRBJ2-7
D: TRBD2
size: -
DNA: TGTGCCAGCAGTGAACGGGAGGGCAACTCCTACGAGCAGTACTTC
CDR3: CASSEREGNSYEQYF

V: TRBV29-1
length: 12
J: TRBJ1-2
D: -
size: -
DNA: TGCAGCGTTGGTTCGTCCGGGGGGGGCTACACCTTC
CDR3: CSVGSSGGGYTF

V: TRBV6-2/TRBV6-3
length: 16
J: TRBJ2-7
D: TRBD2
size: few
DNA: TGTGCCAGCAGTCTCACGGGGCTAGCGGGAGCCAGCGAGCAGTACTTC
CDR3: CASSLTGLAGASEQYF

V: TRBV2
length: 16
J: TRBJ2-7
D: TRBD2
size: -
DNA: TGTGCCAGCAGTGAAGCTAGCGGGATGTCGTCCTACGAGCAGTACTTC
CDR3: CASSEASGMSSYEQYF

V: TRBV6-6
length: 14
J: TRBJ2-7
D: -
size: -
DNA: TGTGCCAGCAGTGACTCCGGGACACCCGGGTCGGAGTACTTC
CDR3: CASSDSGTPGSEYF

V: TRBV19
length: 15
J: TRBJ2-3
D: -
size: -
DNA: TGTGCCAGTCGAACCGCCGCGAGGAACACAGATACGCAGTATTTT
CDR3: CASRTAARNTDTQYF

V: TRBV5-8
length: 16
J: TRBJ1-2
D: TRBD1
size: once
DNA: TGTGCCAGCAGCCCAATGGACAGGGCTTCGGCCTATGGCTACACCTTC
CDR3: CASSPMDRASAYGYTF

V: TRBV28
length: 15
J: TRBJ2-7
D: TRBD1
size: -
DNA: TGTGCCAGCAATAGCCCCGGACAGGGTGACTACGAGCAGTACTTC
CDR3: CASNSPGQGDYEQYF

V: TRBV11-2
length: 14
J: TRBJ2-2
D: -
size: once
DNA: TGTGCCAGCAGCTTAGACAGGAACACCGGGGAGCTGTTTTTT
CDR3: CASSLDRNTGELFF

V: TRBV7-2
length: 14
J: TRBJ2-7
D: -
size: -
DNA: TGTGCCAGCAGCCCCCAGGGGGGCCCCTACGAGCAGTACTTC
CDR3: CASSPQGGPYEQYF

V: TRBV19
length: 15
J: TRBJ2-7
D: TRBD2
size: -
DNA: TGTGCCAGTAGTATTCGGGGGGGCCTGGGGGACGAGCAGTACTTC
CDR3: CASSIRGGLGDEQYF

V: TRBV7-8
length: 16
J: TRBJ1-4
D: -
size: -
DNA: TGTGCCAGCAGCTTAAGGGTATTCGTCCCAGGGGAAAAACTGTTTTTT
CDR3: CASSLRVFVPGEKLFF

V: TRBV24-1
length: 15
J: TRBJ2-7
D: -
size: -
DNA: TGTGCCACCAGTGATTCCGGGACAACCGGCTACGAGCAGTACTTC
CDR3: CATSDSGTTGYEQYF

V: TRBV7-9
length: 12
J: TRBJ2-1
D: -
size: -
DNA: TGTGCCAGCAGCTTACTCCAGGCAGAGCAGTTCTTC
CDR3: CASSLLQAEQFF

V: TRBV4-2
length: 15
J: TRBJ2-2
D: -
size: -
DNA: TGTGCCAGCAGCCAAGGCGCGGAGCACACCGGGGAGCTGTTTTTT
CDR3: CASSQGAEHTGELFF

V: TRBV7-8
length: 15
J: TRBJ2-1
D: -
size: -
DNA: TGTGCCAGCAGCTTCACTAGCTTGTCCTACAATGAGCAGTTCTTC
CDR3: CASSFTSLSYNEQFF

V: TRBV5-1
length: 13
J: TRBJ2-5
D: TRBD2
size: -
DNA: TGCGCCAGCAGACTCGGGGGGCAAGAGACCCAGTACTTC
CDR3: CASRLGGQETQYF

V: TRBV28
length: 13
J: TRBJ2-5
D: -
size: -
DNA: TGTGCCAGCAGCCAACAGGGGAGGGAGACCCAGTACTTC
CDR3: CASSQQGRETQYF

V: TRBV7-2
length: 13
J: TRBJ1-2
D: -
size: -
DNA: TGTGCCAGCAGCTTCGACAGAAACTATGGCTACACCTTC
CDR3: CASSFDRNYGYTF

V: TRBV7-3
length: 15
J: TRBJ2-1
D: -
size: -
DNA: TGTGCCAGCAGCCCCCTACCACAGGTCGGCAATGAGCAGTTCTTC
CDR3: CASSPLPQVGNEQFF

V: TRBV19
length: 14
J: TRBJ1-4
D: -
size: -
DNA: TGTGCCAGTACCCCTAGGGGCAGGGGTGAAAAACTGTTTTTT
CDR3: CASTPRGRGEKLFF

V: TRBV7-6
length: 14
J: TRBJ2-1
D: -
size: -
DNA: TGTGCCAGCAGCTTAGCCTCCCCACAATTTGAGCAGTTCTTC
CDR3: CASSLASPQFEQFF

V: TRBV19
length: 15
J: TRBJ2-7
D: -
size: -
DNA: TGTGCCAGTAGTATAGCCCGATTTGACAGCTACGAGCAGTACTTC
CDR3: CASSIARFDSYEQYF

V: TRBV3-1/TRBV3-2
length: 14
J: TRBJ2-5
D: -
size: -
DNA: TGTGCCAGCAGCCAGAGGGGGGGCAGCGAGACCCAGTACTTC
CDR3: CASSQRGGSETQYF